The rows below give T cell receptor beta chains drawn from one sample of a study of T-cell reconstitution after alpha-beta-depleted transplantation in children. TCRdb re-analysed the PCR reads in MiXCR, keeping a single row per CDR3 protein. The sample holds 250,000 to 350,000 distinct CDR3 sequences; 23% are singletons and the top ten take approximately 9.9%. This material consisted of PBMCs, mostly from graft donor cells, taken 180 days after TCRalphabeta/CD19-depleted stem cell transplant. The receptors stem from a male patient aged 10-17 years who had a stem cell transplant for acute lymphoblastic leukemia, so the T cells may come from the graft donor. The CDR3 runs from the conserved cysteine through the conserved F or W. D genes are given only for firm matches. The size of a clone is reported for some rows only, either as once, few or many, or as a class for expanded clones.

J gene	V gene	clone size	D gene	CDR3 protein	CDR3 DNA
TRBJ1-1	TRBV7-8	few	-	CASSLFPLQANTEAFF	TGTGCCAGCAGTCTATTCCCTCTACAGGCCAACACTGAAGCTTTCTTT
TRBJ2-2	TRBV5-1	few	-	CASSKEGTGELFF	TGCGCCAGCAGCAAAGAGGGCACCGGGGAGCTGTTTTTT
TRBJ1-4	TRBV29-1	-	TRBD1	CSVVPRGTGYEKLFF	TGCAGCGTTGTACCGCGCGGGACAGGGTACGAAAAACTGTTTTTT
TRBJ2-7	TRBV5-1	many	TRBD2	CASSLVGTRGYEQYF	TGCGCCAGCAGCCTAGTGGGGACTAGGGGCTACGAGCAGTACTTC
TRBJ2-3	TRBV27	-	-	CASSSVGSWDGTDTQYF	TGTGCCAGCAGTTCAGTGGGAAGCTGGGACGGCACAGATACGCAGTATTTT
TRBJ2-7	TRBV4-1	-	TRBD1	CASSARTGGSAYEQYF	TGCGCCAGCAGCGCCCGGACAGGGGGCTCCGCCTACGAGCAGTACTTC
TRBJ2-1	TRBV7-9	few	TRBD2	CASSLGTSGRNEQFF	TGTGCCAGCAGCTTAGGGACTAGCGGGAGAAATGAGCAGTTCTTC
TRBJ2-5	TRBV6-7	-	-	CASSYECQETQYF	TGTGCCAGCAGTTACGAATGTCAAGAGACCCAGTACTTC
TRBJ2-7	TRBV5-1	many	TRBD2	CASSFTSGPYEQYF	TGCGCCAGCAGCTTTACTAGCGGCCCCTACGAGCAGTACTTC
TRBJ1-1	TRBV12-3/TRBV12-4	-	TRBD1	CASSRQGRGFSFF	TGTGCCAGCAGCAGACAGGGTCGGGGTTTTTCTTTCTTT
TRBJ1-6	TRBV20-1	-	-	CSARNRAYSPLHF	TGCAGTGCTAGGAACAGGGCCTATTCACCCCTCCACTTT
TRBJ1-1	TRBV12-3/TRBV12-4	-	-	CASSLAGTSKTEAFF	TGTGCCAGCAGTTTAGCGGGGACATCCAAGACTGAAGCTTTCTTT
TRBJ1-5	TRBV12-3/TRBV12-4	-	-	CASRGEGLGNQPQHF	TGTGCCAGCAGGGGGGAAGGGTTGGGCAATCAGCCCCAGCATTTT
TRBJ2-5	TRBV12-3/TRBV12-4	-	-	CASSSMTQPVQETQYF	TGTGCCAGCAGTTCGATGACACAGCCAGTCCAAGAGACCCAGTACTTC
TRBJ2-3	TRBV5-1	few	TRBD2	CASPAEREMQWDTDTQYF	TGCGCCAGCCCGGCCGAGCGGGAGATGCAGTGGGACACAGATACGCAGTATTTT
TRBJ2-7	TRBV5-1	few	TRBD1	CASSLGDRGEQYF	TGCGCCAGCAGCTTGGGAGACAGGGGCGAGCAGTACTTC
TRBJ2-7	TRBV12-3/TRBV12-4	few	TRBD1	CASSPDRPHLEQYF	TGTGCCAGCAGCCCGGACAGGCCCCACCTAGAGCAGTACTTC
TRBJ2-3	TRBV19	-	-	CASSARTEDTQYF	TGTGCCAGTAGCGCTAGGACTGAAGATACGCAGTATTTT
TRBJ2-7	TRBV21-1	-	-	CASSWGQNSYEQYF	TGTGCCAGCAGCTGGGGTCAAAACAGTTACGAGCAGTACTTC
TRBJ2-2	TRBV10-3	few	-	CAINKDPSGTGELFF	TGTGCCATCAACAAGGATCCCTCGGGCACCGGGGAGCTGTTTTTT
TRBJ2-6	TRBV14	-	-	CASSQGFRGVSGANVLTF	TGTGCCAGCAGCCAAGGCTTCAGGGGGGTATCTGGGGCCAACGTCCTGACTTTC
TRBJ2-3	TRBV7-8	-	-	CASSLVAPTTGDTQYF	TGTGCCAGCAGCTTAGTGGCCCCCACCACAGGAGATACGCAGTATTTT
TRBJ1-2	TRBV4-2	-	-	CASSPPFLGGYGYTF	TGTGCCAGCAGCCCCCCCTTCCTGGGTGGCTATGGCTACACCTTC
TRBJ2-5	TRBV7-8	few	-	CASSEEEGETQYF	TGTGCCAGCAGCGAAGAGGAGGGCGAGACCCAGTACTTC